The 7 T cell receptor beta chains given below trace back to one sample, sequenced in a study of chemoradiotherapy in HPV16-positive cancers. Sequencing was performed with immunoSEQ multiplex PCR; in TCRdb, only in-frame clones are kept and a portion is missing. The sample shows several thousand clones, about 85% of them seen only once. The sample in question was tumor tissue, obtained from a patient who underwent chemoradiotherapy. These receptors were obtained from a human donor with HPV-associated anogenital cancer.

The genes are TRBV7-9 and TRBJ2-7, with 12 nucleotides matching TRBD2. CDR1 and CDR2 (germline): SEHNR, FQNEAQ (reference sequence). V was pared by 6 bases and J by 7 bases, with 16 bases of the junction left unmatched. This CDR3 region has 17 residues. The CDR3 nucleotides read TGTGCCAGCAGACGGGAAGGACTAGCGGGGCCGTTTGAAGAGCAGTACTTC. Translation gives CASRREGLAGPFEEQYF.

V and J are TRBV30 and TRBJ2-1, with D possibly being TRBD2 (6 bases). Trimming took 5 bases from V and 2 from J, leaving 16 bases between them. Germline CDR1 GTSNPN, CDR2 SVGIG (reference sequence). The CDR3 loop spans 15 amino acids. Here the CDR3 DNA reads TGTGCCTGGGGAAGAACCGGGACTGCCTACAATGAGCAGTTCTTC. Translated, it gives CAWGRTGTAYNEQFF.

The CDR3 DNA reads as TGTGCCAGCAGCTTAGTCTTTCGGGATGAGCAGTTCTTC. Residues: CASSLVFRDEQFF. The rearrangement links TRBV7-2 to TRBJ2-1; D is unclear. Trimming pared 1 base from V and 8 bases from J, leaving 9 bases between. CDR1 is SGHTA, CDR2 FQGNSA, per germline. This CDR3 region has 13 residues.

This chain links TRBV5-1 with TRBJ2-3; TRBD2 matches 11 bases. J gave up 2 bases and V 4 bases, and 6 bases lay outside the gene matches. The germline gives CDR1 SGHRS, CDR2 YFSETQ. This CDR3 spans 16 amino acids. The CDR3 is CASSGRTSGFTDTQYF. In DNA form, the CDR3 reads TGCGCCAGCAGCGGCCGGACTAGCGGGTTCACAGATACGCAGTATTTT.

The chain carries TRBV5-6 and TRBJ2-7; D not certain. This CDR3 contains 13 residues. In germline, CDR1 is SGHDT, CDR2 YYEEEE. Trimming took off 2 bases at V and 3 bases at J, with 9 bases between the two ends. This chain's CDR3 is CASSLPEIYEQYF. DNA of the CDR3: TGTGCCAGCAGCTTACCAGAAATCTACGAGCAGTACTTC. The variable domain in full, with the rest retrieved from reference TRBV5-6 and TRBJ2-7, is DAGVTQSPTHLIKTRGQQVTLRCSPKSGHDTVSWYQQALGQGPQFIFQYYEEEERQRGNFPDRFSGHQFPNYSSELNVNALLLGDSALYLCASSLPEIYEQYFGPGTRLTVT.

The rearrangement links TRBV20-1 to TRBJ1-2, with unresolved D. Germline V CDR1 and CDR2: DFQATT, SNEGSKA (reference sequence). Trimming pared 5 bases from V and 4 bases from J, leaving 8 bases between. There are 11 residues in the CDR3. CDR3 nucleotide sequence: TGCAGTGCTGTAAATTCCTATGGCTACACCTTC. Encoded protein: CSAVNSYGYTF.

This chain connects TRBV6-5 to TRBJ1-4; 8 bases align to TRBD1. CDR1 MNHEY and CDR2 SVGAGI come from the germline V gene. J gave up 8 bases and V 6 bases, and 8 bases lay outside the gene matches. This CDR3 has 14 residues. CDR3 in DNA: TGTGCCAGCAGCGGTGACAGGGGAGCCGAAAAACTGTTTTTT. Translated: CASSGDRGAEKLFF.